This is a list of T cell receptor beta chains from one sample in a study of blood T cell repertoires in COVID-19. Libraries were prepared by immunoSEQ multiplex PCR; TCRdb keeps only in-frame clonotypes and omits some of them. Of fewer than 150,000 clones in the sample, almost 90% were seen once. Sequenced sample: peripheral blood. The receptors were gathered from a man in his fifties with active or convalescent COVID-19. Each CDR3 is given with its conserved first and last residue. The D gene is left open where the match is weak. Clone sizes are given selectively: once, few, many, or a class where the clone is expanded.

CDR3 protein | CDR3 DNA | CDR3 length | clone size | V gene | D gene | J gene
CASRSSPGRGGGYTF | TGTGCCAGTAGATCTTCCCCCGGTAGGGGCGGTGGCTACACCTTC | 15 | NA | TRBV19 | NA | TRBJ1-2
CASSVGGQGASMETQYF | TGTGCCAGCAGCGTAGGGGGACAGGGGGCGAGTATGGAGACCCAGTACTTC | 17 | few | TRBV9 | TRBD1 | TRBJ2-5
CASSQTSAGSYNEQFF | TGCGCCAGCAGCCAGACTAGCGCGGGCTCCTACAATGAGCAGTTCTTC | 16 | NA | TRBV5-1 | TRBD2 | TRBJ2-1
CASSLDRGANYGYTF | TGTGCCAGCAGCTTAGATCGGGGAGCTAACTATGGCTACACCTTC | 15 | NA | TRBV7-2 | NA | TRBJ1-2
CASAWGDGTEAFF | TGTGCCAGCGCGTGGGGGGACGGCACTGAAGCTTTCTTT | 13 | NA | TRBV2 | NA | TRBJ1-1
CASSAHPSGSVLKTGNTIYF | TGTGCCAGCAGCGCCCATCCGTCGGGATCTGTTTTGAAAACCGGAAACACCATATATTTT | 20 | NA | TRBV9 | NA | TRBJ1-3
CASSLFQGAIAGELFF | TGTGCCAGCAGCTTGTTCCAGGGCGCAATTGCCGGGGAGCTGTTTTTT | 16 | NA | TRBV5-6 | NA | TRBJ2-2
CASSRQRQGDKNIQYF | TGTGCCAGTAGTAGGCAACGACAGGGAGATAAAAACATTCAGTACTTC | 16 | NA | TRBV19 | TRBD1 | TRBJ2-4
CASSRDRDTEAFF | TGTGCCAGCAGCCGAGACAGGGACACTGAAGCTTTCTTT | 13 | NA | TRBV7-2 | TRBD1 | TRBJ1-1
CASNRLAGDTGELFF | TGTGCCAGCAACAGACTAGCGGGAGATACCGGGGAGCTGTTTTTT | 15 | NA | TRBV5-8 | TRBD2 | TRBJ2-2
CASVPGQGAKQYF | TGTGCCAGCGTTCCGGGACAGGGGGCGAAGCAGTACTTC | 13 | NA | TRBV5-8 | TRBD1 | TRBJ2-7
CASSLGGTQNQETQYF | TGTGCCAGCAGCTTAGGAGGGACACAAAACCAAGAGACCCAGTACTTC | 16 | NA | TRBV7-8 | NA | TRBJ2-5
CAWMKRTNTGELFF | TGTGCCTGGATGAAGCGGACGAACACCGGGGAGCTGTTTTTT | 14 | NA | TRBV30 | NA | TRBJ2-2
CASSLLGQPQPGELFF | TGTGCCAGCAGCCTGCTAGGACAGCCTCAACCCGGGGAGCTGTTTTTT | 16 | few | TRBV11-2 | NA | TRBJ2-2
CATSDSSPDIQYF | TGTGCCACCAGTGATTCTAGCCCTGACATTCAGTACTTC | 13 | NA | TRBV24-1 | NA | TRBJ2-4
CASSFGTVLTF | TGTGCCAGCAGTTTCGGGACAGTCCTAACCTTC | 11 | NA | TRBV28 | TRBD1 | TRBJ1-2
CASSPRDRGNYGYTF | TGTGCCAGCAGCCCCCGGGACAGGGGTAACTATGGCTACACCTTC | 15 | NA | TRBV3-1/TRBV3-2 | TRBD1 | TRBJ1-2
CASSLVNRGPLGYTF | TGTGCCAGCAGCTTGGTTAACAGGGGGCCCCTTGGCTACACCTTC | 15 | NA | TRBV7-9 | TRBD1 | TRBJ1-2
CASRRQGVDYEQYF | TGTGCCAGCAGGAGACAGGGGGTCGACTACGAGCAGTACTTC | 14 | NA | TRBV6-5 | TRBD1 | TRBJ2-7
CASSLEGAREKLFF | TGTGCCAGCAGCTTAGAGGGGGCACGGGAAAAACTGTTTTTT | 14 | NA | TRBV7-8 | TRBD1 | TRBJ1-4
CATSRAGLAGSGLAQYF | TGTGCCACCAGCAGAGCGGGACTAGCGGGCTCTGGGTTAGCGCAGTATTTT | 17 | once | TRBV15 | TRBD2 | TRBJ2-3
CASSRTATSHYGYTF | TGTGCCAGCAGCCGAACCGCGACAAGCCACTATGGCTACACCTTC | 15 | NA | TRBV28 | NA | TRBJ1-2
CASSVGQSANYGYTF | TGTGCCAGCAGCGTAGGGCAGAGCGCTAACTATGGCTACACCTTC | 15 | NA | TRBV9 | NA | TRBJ1-2
CASSFEGTEQYF | TGTGCCAGCAGCTTTGAGGGAACGGAGCAGTACTTC | 12 | NA | TRBV7-2 | NA | TRBJ2-7
CASSLRTSGQETQYF | TGTGCCAGCAGCCTTAGGACTAGCGGACAAGAGACCCAGTACTTC | 15 | NA | TRBV7-2 | TRBD2 | TRBJ2-5
CASSLGAGFSPLHF | TGTGCCAGCAGTTTAGGGGCAGGGTTTTCACCCCTCCACTTT | 14 | once | TRBV28 | NA | TRBJ1-6
CSVVVLGEAFF | TGCAGCGTTGTTGTTCTCGGTGAAGCTTTCTTT | 11 | NA | TRBV29-1 | NA | TRBJ1-1
CASSAWDRKLFF | TGTGCCAGCAGCGCGTGGGACAGAAAACTGTTTTTT | 12 | NA | TRBV7-6 | TRBD1 | TRBJ1-4
CASSVVGIAGATITDTQYF | TGTGCCAGCAGCGTAGTAGGGATAGCGGGAGCCACCATCACAGATACGCAGTATTTT | 19 | NA | TRBV9 | TRBD2 | TRBJ2-3
CASSPRPTGNTGELFF | TGTGCCAGCTCACCCAGACCGACTGGGAACACCGGGGAGCTGTTTTTT | 16 | NA | TRBV18 | NA | TRBJ2-2
CATSRGTGQDNLRETQYF | TGTGCCACCAGCAGAGGAACGGGACAGGATAATCTCCGGGAGACCCAGTACTTC | 18 | NA | TRBV15 | TRBD1 | TRBJ2-5
CASSRDRGYEQYF | TGTGCCAGCAGCCGCGATAGGGGCTACGAGCAGTACTTC | 13 | NA | TRBV12-3/TRBV12-4 | NA | TRBJ2-7
CASSLGPSGLARETQYF | TGCGCCAGCAGCTTGGGCCCGTCGGGACTAGCTCGCGAGACCCAGTACTTC | 17 | NA | TRBV5-1 | TRBD2 | TRBJ2-5
CASSSPTGMADTQYF | TGTGCCAGCAGCTCACCGACAGGGATGGCAGATACGCAGTATTTT | 15 | NA | TRBV7-6 | TRBD1 | TRBJ2-3
CASSQGGNQPQHF | TGTGCCAGCTCACAGGGAGGCAATCAGCCCCAGCATTTT | 13 | NA | TRBV18 | NA | TRBJ1-5
CASSLLARDRNGNTEAFF | TGTGCCAGCAGCTTATTGGCCCGGGACAGGAACGGGAACACTGAAGCTTTCTTT | 18 | NA | TRBV11-2 | TRBD1 | TRBJ1-1
CASSRQALGVEQFF | TGTGCCAGCAGCCGGCAAGCGCTCGGGGTTGAGCAGTTCTTC | 14 | NA | TRBV14 | NA | TRBJ2-1
CASSLGGRAHNEQFF | TGCGCCAGCAGCTTGGGCGGGAGGGCTCACAATGAGCAGTTCTTC | 15 | NA | TRBV5-1 | TRBD2 | TRBJ2-1
CASSFSGLVAYEQFF | TGTGCCAGCAGCTTTAGTGGACTAGTGGCCTATGAGCAGTTCTTC | 15 | NA | TRBV5-6 | TRBD2 | TRBJ2-1